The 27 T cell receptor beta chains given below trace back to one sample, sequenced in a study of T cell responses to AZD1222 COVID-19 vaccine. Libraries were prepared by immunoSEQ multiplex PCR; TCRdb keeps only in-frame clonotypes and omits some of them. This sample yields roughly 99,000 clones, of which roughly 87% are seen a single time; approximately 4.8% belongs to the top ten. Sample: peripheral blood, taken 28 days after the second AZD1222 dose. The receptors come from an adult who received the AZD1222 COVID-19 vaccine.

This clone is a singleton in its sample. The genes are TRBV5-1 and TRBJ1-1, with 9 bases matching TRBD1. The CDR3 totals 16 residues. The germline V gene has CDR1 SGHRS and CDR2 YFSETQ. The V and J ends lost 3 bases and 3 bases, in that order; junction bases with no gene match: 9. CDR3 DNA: TGCGCCAGCAGCTCGGACAGGGGCCGCGGTGACACTGAAGCTTTCTTT. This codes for CASSSDRGRGDTEAFF.

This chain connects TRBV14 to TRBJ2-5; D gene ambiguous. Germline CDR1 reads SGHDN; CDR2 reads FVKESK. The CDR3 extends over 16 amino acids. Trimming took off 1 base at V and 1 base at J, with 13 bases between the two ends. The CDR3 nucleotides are TGTGCCAGCAGCCAAGTCCCAGGAACTGGCCAAGAGACCCAGTACTTC. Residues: CASSQVPGTGQETQYF.

Written as DNA, the CDR3 is TGTGCCAGTAGTATAGATTGGTCCGGGGGCCGCGAGCAGTACTTC. This encodes CASSIDWSGGREQYF. The chain links TRBV19 to TRBJ2-7, with D perhaps given as TRBD1 or TRBD2 (6 bases each). Trimming shortened V by 0 bases and J by 6 bases, and 15 bases separated the two germline ends. The CDR3 contains 15 residues. Germline V gene data show CDR1 as LNHDA and CDR2 as SQIVND (reference sequence).

CDR3 sequence reads: CASSFREAYGYTF. The CDR3 DNA reads TGTGCCAGCAGTTTCAGGGAGGCCTATGGCTACACCTTC. The chain couples TRBV27 to TRBJ1-2, with D tentatively TRBD1 (5 bases). V was shortened by 3 bases and J by 4 bases, with 9 bases between the two germline ends. This CDR3 has 13 residues. Germline CDR1 reads MNHEY; CDR2 reads SMNVEV (reference sequence).

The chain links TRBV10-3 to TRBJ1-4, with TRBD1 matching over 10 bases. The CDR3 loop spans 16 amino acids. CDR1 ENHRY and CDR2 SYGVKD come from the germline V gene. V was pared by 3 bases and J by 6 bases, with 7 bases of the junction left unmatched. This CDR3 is CAISEPAGTGDEKLFF. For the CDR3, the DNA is TGTGCCATCAGTGAACCAGCAGGGACAGGGGATGAAAAACTGTTTTTT.

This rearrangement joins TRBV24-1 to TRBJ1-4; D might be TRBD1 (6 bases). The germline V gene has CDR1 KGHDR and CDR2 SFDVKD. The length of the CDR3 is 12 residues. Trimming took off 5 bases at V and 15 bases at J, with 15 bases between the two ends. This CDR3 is CATSAPGGPLFF. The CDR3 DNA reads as TGTGCCACCAGTGCCCCTGGGGGGCCGTTGTTTTTT.

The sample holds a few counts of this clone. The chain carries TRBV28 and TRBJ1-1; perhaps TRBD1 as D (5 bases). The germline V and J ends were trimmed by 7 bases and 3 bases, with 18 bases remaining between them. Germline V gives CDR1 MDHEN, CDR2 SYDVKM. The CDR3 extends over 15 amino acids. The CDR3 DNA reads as TGTGCCAGCAACCCCGGGGCTGGGGGAGACACTGAAGCTTTCTTT. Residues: CASNPGAGGDTEAFF.

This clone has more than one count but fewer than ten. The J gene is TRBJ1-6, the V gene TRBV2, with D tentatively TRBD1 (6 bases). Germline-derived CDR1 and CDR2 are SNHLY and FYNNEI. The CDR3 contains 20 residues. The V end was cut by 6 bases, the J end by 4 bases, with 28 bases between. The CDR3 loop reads CASSPEPLDSPFTYNSPLHF. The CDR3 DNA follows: TGTGCCAGCAGCCCCGAACCTCTGGACAGTCCATTTACTTATAATTCACCCCTCCACTTT.

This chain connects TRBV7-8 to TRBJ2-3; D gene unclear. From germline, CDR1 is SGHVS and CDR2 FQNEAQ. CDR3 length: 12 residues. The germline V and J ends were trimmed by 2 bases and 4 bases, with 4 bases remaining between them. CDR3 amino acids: CASSLPPDTQYF. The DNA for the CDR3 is TGTGCCAGCAGCTTACCCCCAGATACGCAGTATTTT. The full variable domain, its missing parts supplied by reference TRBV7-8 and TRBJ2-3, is GAGVSQSPRYKVAKRGQDVALRCDPISGHVSLFWYQQALGQGPEFLTYFQNEAQLDKSGLPSDRFFAERPEGSVSTLKIQRTQQEDSAVYLCASSLPPDTQYFGPGTRLTVL.

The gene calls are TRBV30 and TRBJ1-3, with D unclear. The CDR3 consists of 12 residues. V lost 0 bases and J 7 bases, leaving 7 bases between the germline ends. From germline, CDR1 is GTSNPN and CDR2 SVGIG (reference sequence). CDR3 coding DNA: TGTGCCTGGAGTGTAGGGTGGAACACCATATATTTT. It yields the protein CAWSVGWNTIYF.

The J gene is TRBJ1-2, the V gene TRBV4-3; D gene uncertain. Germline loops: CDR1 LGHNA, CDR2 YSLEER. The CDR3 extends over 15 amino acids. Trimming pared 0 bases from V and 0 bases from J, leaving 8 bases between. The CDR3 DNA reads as TGCGCCAGCAGCCAAGATCGCGGGCCTAACTATGGCTACACCTTC. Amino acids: CASSQDRGPNYGYTF.

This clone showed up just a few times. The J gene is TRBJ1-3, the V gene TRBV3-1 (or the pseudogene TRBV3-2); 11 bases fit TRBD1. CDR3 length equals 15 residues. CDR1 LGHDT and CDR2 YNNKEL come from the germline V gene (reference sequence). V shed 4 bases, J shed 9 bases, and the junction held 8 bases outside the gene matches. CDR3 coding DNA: TGTGCCAGCAGCCTCGACTCCGGGACAGGGGGCACCATATATTTT. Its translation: CASSLDSGTGGTIYF.

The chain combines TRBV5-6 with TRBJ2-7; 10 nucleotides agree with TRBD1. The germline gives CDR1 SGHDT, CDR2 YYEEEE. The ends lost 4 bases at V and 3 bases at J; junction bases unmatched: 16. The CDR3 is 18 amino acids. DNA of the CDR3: TGTGCCAGCAGCGACCGGGACAGGGGAGGGGGAGATGACTACGAGCAGTACTTC. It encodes CASSDRDRGGGDDYEQYF.

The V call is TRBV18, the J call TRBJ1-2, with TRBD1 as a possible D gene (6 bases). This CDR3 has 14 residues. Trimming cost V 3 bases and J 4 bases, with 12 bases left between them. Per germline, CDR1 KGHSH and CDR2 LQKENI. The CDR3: CASSPSLDSYGYTF. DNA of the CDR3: TGTGCCAGCTCACCCTCCCTGGACAGCTATGGCTACACCTTC.

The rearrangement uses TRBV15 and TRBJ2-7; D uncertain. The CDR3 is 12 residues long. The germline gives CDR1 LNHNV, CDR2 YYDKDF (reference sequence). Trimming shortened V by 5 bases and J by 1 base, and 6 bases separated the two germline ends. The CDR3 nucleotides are TGTGCCACCAGCGACGCGTCCTACGAGCAGTACTTC. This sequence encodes CATSDASYEQYF.

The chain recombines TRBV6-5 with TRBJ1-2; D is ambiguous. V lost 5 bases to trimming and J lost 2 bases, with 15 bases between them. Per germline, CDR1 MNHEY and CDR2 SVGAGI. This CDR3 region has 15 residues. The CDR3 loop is CASSRTGIFNYGYTF. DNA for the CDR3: TGTGCCAGCAGTCGAACGGGGATTTTCAACTATGGCTACACCTTC.

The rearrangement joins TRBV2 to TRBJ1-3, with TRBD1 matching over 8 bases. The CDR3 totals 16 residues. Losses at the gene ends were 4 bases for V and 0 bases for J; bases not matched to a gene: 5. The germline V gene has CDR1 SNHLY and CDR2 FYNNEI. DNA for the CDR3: TGTGCCAGCAGTGGCCCGGGACAGGTCTCTGGAAACACCATATATTTT. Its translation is CASSGPGQVSGNTIYF.

DNA of the CDR3: TGTGCCAGCAGTCCGCCGACAGGAGCCTATGAAGCTTTCTTT. It specifies CASSPPTGAYEAFF. V usage is TRBV28 and J usage is TRBJ1-1; the D gene is possibly TRBD1 (6 bases). This CDR3 spans 14 amino acids. Per the germline V gene, CDR1 is MDHEN and CDR2 is SYDVKM. With 5 bases removed from V and 7 bases from J, the gap between germline ends came to 17 bases.

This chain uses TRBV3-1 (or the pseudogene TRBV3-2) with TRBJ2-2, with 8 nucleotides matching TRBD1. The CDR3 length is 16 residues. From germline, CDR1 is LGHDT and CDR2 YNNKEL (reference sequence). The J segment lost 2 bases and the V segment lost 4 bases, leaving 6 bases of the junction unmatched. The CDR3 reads CASSPGQGYNTGELFF. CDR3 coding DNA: TGTGCCAGCAGCCCCGGACAGGGCTATAACACCGGGGAGCTGTTTTTT.

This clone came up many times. The CDR3 here is CASSDRQYYQPQHF. Written as DNA, the CDR3 is TGTGCCAGCAGTGACCGACAGTATTATCAGCCCCAGCATTTT. The chain couples TRBV6-1 to TRBJ1-5, with D perhaps TRBD1 (5 bases). In germline, CDR1 is MNHNS, CDR2 SASEGT. CDR3 length: 14 amino acids. V lost 3 bases and J 5 bases, leaving 11 bases between the germline ends.

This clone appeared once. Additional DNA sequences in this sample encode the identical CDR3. CDR3 in amino acids: CASSPGRDQPQHF. The CDR3 region has the DNA TGTGCCAGCTCACCGGGGAGGGACCAGCCCCAGCATTTT. The V gene is TRBV18, the J gene TRBJ1-5, with D perhaps matching TRBD1 (5 bases). This CDR3 is built from 13 residues. Per germline, CDR1 KGHSH and CDR2 LQKENI. Between the trimmed V and J ends, which lost 3 bases and 7 bases, there was a span of 10 bases.

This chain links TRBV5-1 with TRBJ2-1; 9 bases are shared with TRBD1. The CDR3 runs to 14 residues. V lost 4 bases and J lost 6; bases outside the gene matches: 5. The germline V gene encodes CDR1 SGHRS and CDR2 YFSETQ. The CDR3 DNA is TGCGCCAGCAGCACACAGGGGGCCGGCAATGAGCAGTTCTTC. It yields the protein CASSTQGAGNEQFF.

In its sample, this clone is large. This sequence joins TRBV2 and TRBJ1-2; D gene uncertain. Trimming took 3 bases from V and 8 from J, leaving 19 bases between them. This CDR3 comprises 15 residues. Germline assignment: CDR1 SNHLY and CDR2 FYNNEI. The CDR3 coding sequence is TGTGCCAGCAGTGACTGGGGAGTTTTGTCGGAGGGCTACACCTTC. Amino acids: CASSDWGVLSEGYTF.

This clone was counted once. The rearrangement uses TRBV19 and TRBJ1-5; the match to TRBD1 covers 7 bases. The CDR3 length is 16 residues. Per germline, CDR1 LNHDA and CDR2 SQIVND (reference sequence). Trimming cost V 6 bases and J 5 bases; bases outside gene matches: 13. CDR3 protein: CASRTHTDRTYQPQHF. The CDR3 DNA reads TGTGCCAGTAGAACACATACGGACAGGACCTATCAGCCCCAGCATTTT.

CDR3: CASSLSRGSDEQYF. The CDR3 DNA reads TGTGCCAGCAGCCTCAGTCGCGGATCCGACGAGCAGTACTTC. This chain joins TRBV7-8 and TRBJ2-7, with D uncertain. The CDR3 extends over 14 amino acids. Germline loops: CDR1 SGHVS, CDR2 FQNEAQ. V lost 5 bases, J lost 5 bases, and 16 bases lay in between.

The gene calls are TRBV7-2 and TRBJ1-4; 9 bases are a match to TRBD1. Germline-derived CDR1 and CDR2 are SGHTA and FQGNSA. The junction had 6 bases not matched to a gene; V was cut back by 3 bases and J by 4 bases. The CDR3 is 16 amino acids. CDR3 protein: CASSFYPDRGNEKLFF. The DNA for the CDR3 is TGTGCCAGCAGCTTCTACCCGGACAGGGGTAATGAAAAACTGTTTTTT.

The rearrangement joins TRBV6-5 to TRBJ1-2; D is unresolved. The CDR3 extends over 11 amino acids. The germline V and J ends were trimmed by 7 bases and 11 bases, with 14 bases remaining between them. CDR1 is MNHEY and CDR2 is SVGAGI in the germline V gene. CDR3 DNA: TGTGCCAGCAAAACCGGCGGGAGGTACACCTTC. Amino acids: CASKTGGRYTF.